This T cell receptor (beta chain) was identified during a study of radiotherapy plus CTLA-4 blockade in lung cancer. In the study overall: 18% of patients responded objectively, and 31% achieved disease control. General study points: The study found tumor-derived TCR clones expanded in blood after radiotherapy plus ipilimumab.

The CDR3 loop spans 17 amino acids. Trimming pared 6 bases from V and 5 bases from J, leaving 25 bases between. Germline CDR1 is LNHDA and CDR2 is SQIVND (reference sequence). Lung cancer patients with chemo-refractory metastatic non-small-cell disease were given focal radiation plus CTLA-4 blockade with ipilimumab. In regard to this clone: No antigen is known for it.

TCRdb keeps only in-frame clones here, not all; method: immunoSEQ multiplex PCR. The repertoire has about 85,000 clones, about 86% of them found once; the top ten carry about 2%. The sequence derives from a human donor with non-small cell lung cancer who had a partial response to radiotherapy plus ipilimumab. Specimen: peripheral blood, collected from a patient treated with radiotherapy plus ipilimumab. The rearrangement links TRBV19 to TRBJ1-1, with D tentatively TRBD1 (5 bases). CDR3 sequence: CASRTGADTEMWTEAFF. The CDR3 bases are TGTGCCAGTAGGACGGGTGCGGACACCGAAATGTGGACTGAAGCTTTCTTT. Looking up the rest from reference TRBV19 and TRBJ1-1 gives the full variable domain: DGGITQSPKYLFRKEGQNVTLSCEQNLNHDAMYWYRQDPGQGLRLIYYSQIVNDFQKGDIAEGYSVSREKKESFPLTVTSAQKNPTAFYLCASRTGADTEMWTEAFFGQGTRLTVV.